Here is one T cell receptor (beta chain) with its context. The antigen is undetermined. This entry is derived from a study of identical twins. TCRdb called the 5' RACE reads again in MiXCR, with one record for every CDR3 protein. There are 500,000 or so distinct CDR3 sequences in the sample; less than 25% occur only once, and about 0.99% lies in the top ten. The V and J ends lost 5 bases and 3 bases respectively, with 10 bases between them. There are 13 residues in the CDR3. CDR1 and CDR2 (germline): SEHNR, FQNEAQ (reference sequence). Notes on the study in general: Clonotypes of the beta chain that were abundant in cord blood carried fewer insertions (memory repertoires showed none).

The same specimen was also included in a second study, on T cells expressing NK-cell markers. That work adds: The TCR beta repertoires originated in sorted CD3+CD56+NKG2C+, CD3+CD56+NKG2C- and CD3+CD56-NKG2C+ T cells. HCMV serostatus: seven of eight sequenced donors positive, one negative.

The sequence was collected from a woman between 18 and 30 years old in good health. The V call is TRBV7-9, the J call TRBJ1-1; no clear D. Material for sequencing was CD4+ T cells sorted from blood. The CDR3 spells CASSPDPYTEAFF. In DNA form, the CDR3 reads TGTGCCAGCAGCCCCGACCCTTACACTGAAGCTTTCTTT.